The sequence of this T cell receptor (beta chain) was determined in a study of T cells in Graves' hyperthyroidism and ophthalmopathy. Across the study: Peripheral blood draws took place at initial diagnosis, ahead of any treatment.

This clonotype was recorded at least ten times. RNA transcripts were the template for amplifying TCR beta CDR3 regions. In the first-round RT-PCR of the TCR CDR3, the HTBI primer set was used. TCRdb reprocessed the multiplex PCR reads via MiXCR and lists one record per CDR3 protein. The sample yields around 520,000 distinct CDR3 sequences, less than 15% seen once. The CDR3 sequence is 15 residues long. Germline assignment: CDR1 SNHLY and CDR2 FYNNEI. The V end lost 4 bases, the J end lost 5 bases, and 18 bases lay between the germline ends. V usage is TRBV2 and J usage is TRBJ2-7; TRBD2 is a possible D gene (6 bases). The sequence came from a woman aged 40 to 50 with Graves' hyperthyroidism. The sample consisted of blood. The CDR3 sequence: CASSGRDSPPHEQYF. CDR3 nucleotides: TGTGCCAGCAGTGGCCGGGACTCCCCCCCCCACGAGCAGTACTTC.